Below, one T cell receptor (beta chain) is given with its context. Its target is unknown. TCRdb independently ran MiXCR on the 5' RACE reads; one entry per CDR3 protein. The sample has tens of thousands of distinct CDR3 sequences, under 15% seen once. These data are taken from a study of early T cells in non-severe SARS-CoV-2 infection. Study summary: Investigators sequenced bulk RNA drawn from unsorted whole blood, and chains remained unpaired.

The CDR3 is 12 residues long. V was cut by 3 bases and J by 3 bases, with 9 bases left in between. Germline V gives CDR1 DFQATT, CDR2 SNEGSKA (reference sequence). Findings and caveats of the study: VDJdb matches were skewed toward anti-spike CD8 T cell responses.

The sample consisted of whole blood. The clonotype comes from an adult who was a healthcare worker with PCR-confirmed SARS-CoV-2 infection or an uninfected control (not recorded which). This chain connects TRBV20-1 to TRBJ2-7; TRBD1 might be the D (5 bases). CDR3 sequence (DNA): TGCAGTGCTAGGGACACATACTACGAGCAGTACTTC. This gives the protein CSARDTYYEQYF.